The 23 T cell receptor beta chains below were found in one sample sequenced in a study of CD8 T cells in Susac syndrome. Random hexamers were used to reverse transcribe the RNA input (about 0.45 to 1 ug). TCRdb processed the immunoSEQ multiplex PCR reads anew with MiXCR; each CDR3 protein has one entry. Here the sample spans fewer than 250,000 distinct CDR3 sequences, roughly 92% being singletons. Material: CD4+ T cells from PBMCs. These receptors all stem from a human donor in good health.

The genes are TRBV30 and TRBJ1-2; no clear D. Germline CDR1 reads GTSNPN; CDR2 reads SVGIG (reference sequence). The CDR3 sequence is 13 residues long. Trimming removed 0 bases at V and 5 bases at J, with 10 bases between. This chain's CDR3 is CAWSVLPKYGYTF. CDR3 bases: TGTGCCTGGAGTGTACTCCCGAAGTATGGCTACACCTTC. Variable domain in full (rest from reference TRBV30 and TRBJ1-2): SQTIHQWPATLVQPVGSPLSLECTVEGTSNPNLYWYRQAAGRGLQLLFYSVGIGQISSEVPQNLSASRPQDRQFILSSKKLLLSDSGFYLCAWSVLPKYGYTFGSGTRLTVV.

This clonotype was seen a single time. The rearrangement links TRBV18 to TRBJ1-1; TRBD1 matches 9 bases. V shed 2 bases and J 5 bases; nucleotides not matched to a gene: 3. Germline V CDR1 and CDR2: KGHSH, LQKENI. The CDR3 covers 14 residues. CDR3 loop: CASSPETGGTEAFF. The CDR3 DNA reads as TGTGCCAGCTCACCAGAGACAGGGGGGACTGAAGCTTTCTTT.

The CDR3 is CATSEPGQPGDTQYF. CDR3 bases: TGTGCCACCAGTGAGCCGGGACAACCGGGGGATACGCAGTATTTT. This chain uses TRBV24-1 with TRBJ2-3; possibly TRBD1 for D (6 bases). The CDR3 has 15 amino acids. V was trimmed by 4 bases and J by 6 bases, leaving 16 bases between them. Germline V CDR1 and CDR2: KGHDR, SFDVKD.

The V gene is TRBV5-6, the J gene TRBJ2-1; weak D call: TRBD1 (6 bases). The germline V and J ends were trimmed by 0 bases and 7 bases, with 8 bases remaining between them. This CDR3 region has 13 residues. The germline gives CDR1 SGHDT, CDR2 YYEEEE. The CDR3 protein is CASSLATGNEQFF. The CDR3 nucleotides read TGTGCCAGCAGCTTGGCTACAGGGAATGAGCAGTTCTTC.

This chain links TRBV6-1 with TRBJ2-7, with 8 positions matching TRBD1. V trimming: 10 bases; J trimming: 6 bases; junction bases outside the gene matches: 14. CDR3 size: 14 residues. Germline CDR1 MNHNS, CDR2 SASEGT. This chain's CDR3 is CATLPRDRGAEQYV. In nucleotides, the CDR3 is TGTGCCACCTTACCCCGCGACAGGGGTGCCGAGCAGTACGTC.

The chain recombines TRBV24-1 with TRBJ1-6; D not certain. Trimming took off 1 base at V and 9 bases at J, with 6 bases between the two ends. CDR3 length: 13 amino acids. Germline CDR1 is KGHDR and CDR2 is SFDVKD. The CDR3 DNA sequence: TGTGCCACCAGTGATTTTCGCGGTTCACCCCTCCACTTT. It codes for CATSDFRGSPLHF.

The CDR3 DNA sequence: TGTGCCAGCAGCCAAAGAGCCGGTACTCTGAATGGCTACACCTTC. It is translated as CASSQRAGTLNGYTF. The chain recombines TRBV14 with TRBJ1-2; D not certain. CDR1 is SGHDN, CDR2 FVKESK, per germline. This CDR3 region has 15 residues. Deletions cut 2 bases from V and 6 bases from J, with 16 bases between.

This clonotype was detected only once. V usage is TRBV19 and J usage is TRBJ2-7, with D perhaps matching TRBD2 (6 bases). V was trimmed by 0 bases and J by 3 bases, leaving 6 bases between them. The germline gives CDR1 LNHDA, CDR2 SQIVND (reference sequence). The CDR3 totals 13 residues. In DNA form, the CDR3 reads TGTGCCAGTAGTATAGAAGCGGGCTACGAGCAGTACGTC. Its protein is CASSIEAGYEQYV.

J is TRBJ2-2 and V is TRBV27; TRBD2 agrees at 14 bases. CDR1 is MNHEY and CDR2 is SMNVEV in the germline V gene (reference sequence). The CDR3 totals 14 residues. Unmatched junction bases numbered 2, after V lost 7 bases and J lost 7 bases. CDR3 region: CASKGLAGVGELFF. For the CDR3, the DNA is TGTGCCAGCAAGGGACTAGCGGGGGTCGGGGAGCTGTTTTTT.

This chain connects TRBV18 to TRBJ2-7; D gene ambiguous. Germline V lookup: CDR1 KGHSH, CDR2 LQKENI. V lost 2 bases and J lost 6, with 11 bases in between. The CDR3 runs 13 residues. The CDR3 nucleotides are TGTGCCAGCTCACCAGTTTTGGGCCCCGAGCAGTACGTC. Protein product: CASSPVLGPEQYV.

This chain links TRBV5-1 with TRBJ1-4; no reliable D call. CDR3 length: 12 amino acids. V dropped 0 bases and J dropped 8 bases, with 5 bases sitting between them. Germline CDR1 reads SGHRS; CDR2 reads YFSETQ. The CDR3 bases are TGCGCCAGCAGCTTGGCGGTGGAAAAACTGTTTTTT. Translation gives CASSLAVEKLFF.

This chain connects TRBV4-1 to TRBJ2-1; 14 bases agree with TRBD2. CDR1 is MGHRA and CDR2 is YSYEKL in the germline V gene. The CDR3 has 21 residues. The V segment lost 3 bases and the J segment 6 bases; nucleotides outside the gene matches: 19. The CDR3 coding sequence is TGCGCCAGCAGCCACCCCCGCGAGGGACTAGCGGGGGCTAGAGTACGCAATGAGCAGTTCTTC. Translating it yields CASSHPREGLAGARVRNEQFF.

This chain connects TRBV20-1 to TRBJ2-5, with 10 bases identical to TRBD1. The CDR3 totals 14 residues. CDR1 is DFQATT and CDR2 is SNEGSKA in the germline V gene (reference sequence). Trimming cost V 4 bases and J 4 bases; bases outside gene matches: 6. The CDR3 spells CSAKRTGGVETQYF. The CDR3 nucleotides are TGCAGTGCTAAGCGGACAGGGGGAGTAGAGACCCAGTACTTC.

This clonotype was found once. The V and J genes are TRBV28 and TRBJ1-2; 7 bases are a match to TRBD1. This CDR3 has 14 residues. V lost 4 bases to trimming and J lost 2 bases; unmatched junction nucleotides: 4. Germline assignment: CDR1 MDHEN and CDR2 SYDVKM. In nucleotides, the CDR3 is TGTGCCAGCAGTTGGGGACAGAGGAACTATGGCTACACCTTC. It specifies CASSWGQRNYGYTF.

The chain links TRBV7-3 to TRBJ1-1; 8 bases fit TRBD1. Germline CDR1 is SGHTA and CDR2 is FQGTGA. CDR3 length equals 15 residues. The J segment lost 0 bases and the V segment lost 6 bases, leaving 6 bases of the junction unmatched. CDR3 region: CASRQDRGMNTEAFF. The CDR3 nucleotides read TGTGCCAGCAGACAAGACAGGGGCATGAACACTGAAGCTTTCTTT.

This clonotype appeared once. The chain links TRBV6-2 or TRBV6-3 to TRBJ1-4, with D unclear. The V gene's germline CDR1 is MNHEY and CDR2 SVGEGT. The CDR3 has 11 amino acids. Trimming shortened V by 5 bases and J by 10 bases, and 8 bases separated the two germline ends. CDR3 region: CASSPPGKLFF. As DNA, the CDR3 is TGTGCCAGCAGTCCCCCGGGAAAACTGTTTTTT.

This chain uses TRBV14 with TRBJ2-2, with 11 nucleotides matching TRBD2. The CDR3 covers 15 residues. J was trimmed by 5 bases and V by 4 bases; bases with no gene match: 3. Germline V gene data show CDR1 as SGHDN and CDR2 as FVKESK. The CDR3 region has the DNA TGTGCCAGCAGCCCCCTAGCGGGGGGAACCGGGGAGCTGTTTTTT. This gives the protein CASSPLAGGTGELFF.

CDR3 sequence reads: CASSLVFRADTGELFF. CDR3 DNA sequence: TGCGCCAGCAGCTTGGTGTTCAGGGCGGACACCGGGGAGCTGTTTTTT. This sequence joins TRBV5-1 and TRBJ2-2; TRBD1 is a possible D gene (5 bases). The CDR3 consists of 16 residues. Trimming pared 0 bases from V and 3 bases from J, leaving 12 bases between. Germline CDR1 and CDR2: SGHRS and YFSETQ.

The chain uses TRBV19 and TRBJ1-2; tentative D call: TRBD1 (6 bases). The V gene lost 3 bases and the J gene lost 3 bases, with 11 bases spanning the gap. The CDR3 consists of 14 residues. The germline V gene has CDR1 LNHDA and CDR2 SQIVND (reference sequence). The CDR3 region has the DNA TGTGCCAGTAGTATTGGTCAGGGGTACTATGGCTACACCTTC. This encodes CASSIGQGYYGYTF.

The chain carries TRBV5-1 and TRBJ2-3; D gene uncertain. This CDR3 has 14 residues. CDR1 is SGHRS, CDR2 YFSETQ, per germline. V lost 4 bases and J 1 base, leaving 10 bases between the germline ends. CDR3 loop: CASSVGSGTDTQYF. The CDR3 DNA sequence: TGCGCCAGCAGCGTAGGATCCGGCACAGATACGCAGTATTTT.

V usage is TRBV15 and J usage is TRBJ2-1; D possibly matches TRBD1 or TRBD2 (6 bases each). Germline CDR1 reads LNHNV; CDR2 reads YYDKDF (reference sequence). V lost 0 bases and J lost 3, with 15 bases in between. This CDR3 spans 17 amino acids. The CDR3 nucleotides are TGTGCCACCAGCAGAGATTTAGGGGGGACCCACTACAATGAGCAGTTCTTC. Translated, it gives CATSRDLGGTHYNEQFF.

The J gene is TRBJ2-2, the V gene TRBV14; D is unresolved. Trimming removed 2 bases at V and 5 bases at J, with 9 bases between. CDR1 is SGHDN, CDR2 FVKESK, per germline. This CDR3 has 14 residues. As DNA, the CDR3 is TGTGCCAGCAGCCAACTGGGGATAACCGGGGAGCTGTTTTTT. Amino acid sequence: CASSQLGITGELFF.

The rearrangement uses TRBV7-2 and TRBJ2-1, with D perhaps matching TRBD2 (5 bases). The CDR3 extends over 18 amino acids. The germline V gene has CDR1 SGHTA and CDR2 FQGNSA. The V end was cut by 5 bases, the J end by 8 bases, with 28 bases between. The CDR3 region is CASSPRAPMRELSDEQFF. The CDR3 region has the DNA TGTGCCAGCAGCCCGAGGGCCCCCATGAGGGAATTGTCTGATGAGCAGTTCTTC.